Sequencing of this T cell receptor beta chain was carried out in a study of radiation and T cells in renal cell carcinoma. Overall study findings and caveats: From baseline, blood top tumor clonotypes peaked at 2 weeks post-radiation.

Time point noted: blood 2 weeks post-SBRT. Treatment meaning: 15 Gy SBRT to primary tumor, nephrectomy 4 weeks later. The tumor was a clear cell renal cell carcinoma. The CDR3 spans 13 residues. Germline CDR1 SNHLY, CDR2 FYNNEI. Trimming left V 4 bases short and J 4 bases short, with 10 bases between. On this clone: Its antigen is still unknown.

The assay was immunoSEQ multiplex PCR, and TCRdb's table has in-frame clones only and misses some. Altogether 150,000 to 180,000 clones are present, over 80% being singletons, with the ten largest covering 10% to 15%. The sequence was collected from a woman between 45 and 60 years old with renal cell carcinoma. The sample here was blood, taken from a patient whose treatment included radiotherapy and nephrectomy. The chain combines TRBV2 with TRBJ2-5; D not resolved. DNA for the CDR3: TGTGCCAGCAGTGGCCAACGAGGAGAGACCCAGTACTTC. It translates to CASSGQRGETQYF.